This T cell receptor (beta chain) was sequenced in a study of long-term antiretroviral therapy in people with HIV. At the level of the study: The 2015 immediate-ART recommendation was preceded by the earliest samples by about a decade.

Trimming pared 2 bases from V and 4 bases from J, leaving 11 bases between. From germline, CDR1 is LNHNV and CDR2 YYDKDF (reference sequence). CDR3 length: 14 amino acids. Run at survey level, the immunoSEQ assay was version v3.0. The method was immunoSEQ multiplex PCR; TCRdb's version includes in-frame clones alone and lacks a portion of them. This sample has around 35,000 clones, with about 97% found just once. This chain uses TRBV15 with TRBJ1-2, with TRBD1 as a possible D gene (6 bases). The receptor comes from a young man with HIV. Sequences were derived from unsorted PBMCs, sampled 6.9 years after starting antiretroviral therapy. CDR3 nucleotides: TGTGCCACCAGCAGACGGACAGCGACCTATGGCTACACCTTC. This codes for CATSRRTATYGYTF.